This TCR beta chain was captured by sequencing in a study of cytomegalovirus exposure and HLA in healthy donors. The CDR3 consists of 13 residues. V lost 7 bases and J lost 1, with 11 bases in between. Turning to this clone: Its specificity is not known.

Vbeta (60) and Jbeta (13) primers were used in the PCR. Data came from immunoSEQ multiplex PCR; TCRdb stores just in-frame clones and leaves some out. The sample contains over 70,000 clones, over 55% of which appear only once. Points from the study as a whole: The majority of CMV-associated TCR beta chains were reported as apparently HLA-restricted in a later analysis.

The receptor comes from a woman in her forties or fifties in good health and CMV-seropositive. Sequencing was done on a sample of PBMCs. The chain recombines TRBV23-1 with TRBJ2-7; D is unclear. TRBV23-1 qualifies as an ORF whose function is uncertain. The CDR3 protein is CASTLPSSYEQYF. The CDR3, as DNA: TGCGCCAGCACCCTACCCTCGTCCTACGAGCAGTACTTC.